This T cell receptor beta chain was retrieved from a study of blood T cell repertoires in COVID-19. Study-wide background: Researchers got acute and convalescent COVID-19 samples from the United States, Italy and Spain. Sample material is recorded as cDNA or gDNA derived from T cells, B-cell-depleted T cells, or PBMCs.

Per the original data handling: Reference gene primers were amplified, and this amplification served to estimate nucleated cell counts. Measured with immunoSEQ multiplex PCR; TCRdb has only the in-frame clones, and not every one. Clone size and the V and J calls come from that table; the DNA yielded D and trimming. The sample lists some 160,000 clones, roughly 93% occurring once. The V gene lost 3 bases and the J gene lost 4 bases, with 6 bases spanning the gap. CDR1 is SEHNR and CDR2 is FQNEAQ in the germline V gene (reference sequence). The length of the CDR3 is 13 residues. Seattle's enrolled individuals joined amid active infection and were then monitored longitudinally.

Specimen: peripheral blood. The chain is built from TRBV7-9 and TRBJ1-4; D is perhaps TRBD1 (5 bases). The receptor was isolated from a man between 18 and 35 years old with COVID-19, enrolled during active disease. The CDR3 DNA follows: TGTGCCAGCAGCTTCCAGGGTAATGAAAAACTGTTTTTT. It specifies CASSFQGNEKLFF. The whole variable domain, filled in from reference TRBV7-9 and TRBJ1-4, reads DTGVSQNPRHKITKRGQNVTFRCDPISEHNRLYWYRQTLGQGPEFLTYFQNEAQLEKSRLLSDRFSAERPKGSFSTLEIQRTEQGDSAMYLCASSFQGNEKLFFGSGTQLSVL.